A single sample is the source of the 10 T cell receptor beta chains below, sequenced in a study of T cell responses to AZD1222 COVID-19 vaccine. TCRdb's table, derived via immunoSEQ multiplex PCR, lists solely in-frame clones and lacks some. Of 140,000 to 150,000 clones in the sample, 88% are singletons; the top ten hold about 5%. The sequencing here drew on peripheral blood, taken 28 days after the second dose of the MenACWY control vaccine. These receptors all come from an adult who received the MenACWY meningococcal vaccine as a control.

This chain uses TRBV27 with TRBJ1-6; tentative D call: TRBD1 (5 bases). Germline V gives CDR1 MNHEY, CDR2 SMNVEV (reference sequence). The CDR3 length is 14 residues. V shed 4 bases and J shed 12 bases, with 16 bases lying between them. The CDR3 loop reads CASSSGDGRGPLHF. The CDR3 coding sequence is TGTGCCAGCAGTTCCGGGGACGGGAGAGGACCCCTCCACTTT.

The CDR3 protein is CASSETGGYTF. CDR3 DNA: TGTGCCAGCAGCGAGACAGGCGGCTACACCTTC. This rearrangement joins TRBV12-3 or TRBV12-4 to TRBJ1-2, with D perhaps TRBD1 (6 bases). V shed 6 bases and J shed 8 bases, with 10 bases lying between them. This CDR3 is 11 amino acids long.

The gene calls are TRBV21-1 and TRBJ1-1; the table names TRBD1, a call not compared with the DNA. TRBV21-1 is recorded as a pseudogene. This CDR3 is 15 amino acids long. CDR3 nucleotide sequence: TGTGCCAGCAGCAACTTCGGACAGCCGAACACTGAAGCTTTCTTT. Translated, it gives CASSNFGQPNTEAFF.

This sequence joins TRBV3-1 (or the pseudogene TRBV3-2) and TRBJ2-5, with 9 positions matching TRBD1. Germline V gene lookup returns CDR1 LGHDT and CDR2 YNNKEL (reference sequence). V shed 4 bases and J 4 bases; nucleotides not matched to a gene: 7. The CDR3 runs to 15 residues. The CDR3 here is CASSPPGQGGETQYF. In nucleotides, the CDR3 is TGTGCCAGCAGCCCACCGGGACAGGGCGGAGAGACCCAGTACTTC.

The chain recombines TRBV28 with TRBJ2-4; no reliable D call. The germline V gene encodes CDR1 MDHEN and CDR2 SYDVKM. V was clipped by 8 bases and J by 1 base, with 12 bases between them. The CDR3 sequence is 14 residues long. The DNA for the CDR3 is TGTGCCAGCGGTCTTACCGGGGCCAAAAACATTCAGTACTTC. Amino acid sequence: CASGLTGAKNIQYF.

The chain combines TRBV28 with TRBJ2-1; 7 bases are shared with TRBD1. Germline CDR1 is MDHEN and CDR2 is SYDVKM. The ends lost 5 bases at V and 6 bases at J; junction bases unmatched: 13. CDR3 length equals 16 residues. CDR3 sequence: CASSPAGGKRFNEQFF. CDR3 bases: TGTGCCAGCAGTCCGGCAGGGGGAAAGCGGTTCAATGAGCAGTTCTTC.

This chain links TRBV21-1 with TRBJ2-1; the tabulated D call, TRBD2, remains unverified against the DNA. TRBV21-1 is given as a pseudogene. The CDR3 has 16 residues. The CDR3 DNA sequence: TGTGCCAGCATCACCCCGTCCCGGGGGGGAGACAATGAGCAGTTCTTC. It specifies CASITPSRGGDNEQFF.

The V gene is TRBV28, the J gene TRBJ1-2, with D perhaps TRBD1 (5 bases). The V end lost 5 bases, the J end lost 8 bases, and 15 bases lay between the germline ends. Germline V gene data show CDR1 as MDHEN and CDR2 as SYDVKM. The CDR3 is 13 amino acids. The CDR3 DNA follows: TGTGCCAGCAGTAACCGGGACGGTGTCGGCTACACCTTC. This translates into CASSNRDGVGYTF.

This rearrangement joins TRBV2 to TRBJ1-3; D is possibly TRBD1 (5 bases). Trimming shortened V by 1 base and J by 1 base, and 11 bases separated the two germline ends. Per the germline V gene, CDR1 is SNHLY and CDR2 is FYNNEI. The CDR3 length is 16 residues. The CDR3 here is CASSEGGRASGNTIYF. CDR3 coding DNA: TGTGCCAGCAGTGAAGGGGGACGGGCGTCTGGAAACACCATATATTTT.

This chain uses TRBV7-3 with TRBJ1-1, with a possible D match to TRBD1 (5 bases). CDR3 size: 14 residues. V shed 1 base and J shed 1 base, with 7 bases lying between them. Looked up from germline, CDR1 is SGHTA and CDR2 is FQGTGA. The CDR3, as DNA: TGTGCCAGCAGCTTAAGTGGGGGGAACACTGAAGCTTTCTTT. Translating it yields CASSLSGGNTEAFF.